This T cell receptor (beta chain) was observed in a study of cytomegalovirus exposure and HLA in healthy donors. With 4 bases removed from V and 0 bases from J, the gap between germline ends came to 14 bases. This CDR3 comprises 16 residues. CDR1 and CDR2 (germline): SGHNT, YYREEE (reference sequence). Notes on this clone: What it binds is not known.

Overall study results and limits: The study put 150 to 200 TCR beta chains on its list as cytomegalovirus-associated.

The PCR employed 60 Vbeta primers together with 13 Jbeta primers. Generated by immunoSEQ multiplex PCR, the TCRdb table keeps only in-frame clones and is missing some. The data contain some 190,000 clones, more than 70% of them seen just once; the ten biggest clones take up approximately 1.8%. This clonotype was sampled from a man aged 40-49 years in good health and CMV-seropositive. Material: PBMCs. This rearrangement joins TRBV5-4 to TRBJ2-1; D unresolved. CDR3 amino acids: CASSPRSSSSYNEQFF. The CDR3 bases are TGTGCCAGCAGCCCTCGTTCGTCGAGCTCCTACAATGAGCAGTTCTTC. Using reference TRBV5-4 and TRBJ2-1 for the parts outside the CDR3, the full variable domain is ETGVTQSPTHLIKTRGQQVTLRCSSQSGHNTVSWYQQALGQGPQFIFQYYREEENGRGNFPPRFSGLQFPNYSSELNVNALELDDSALYLCASSPRSSSSYNEQFFGPGTRLTVL.